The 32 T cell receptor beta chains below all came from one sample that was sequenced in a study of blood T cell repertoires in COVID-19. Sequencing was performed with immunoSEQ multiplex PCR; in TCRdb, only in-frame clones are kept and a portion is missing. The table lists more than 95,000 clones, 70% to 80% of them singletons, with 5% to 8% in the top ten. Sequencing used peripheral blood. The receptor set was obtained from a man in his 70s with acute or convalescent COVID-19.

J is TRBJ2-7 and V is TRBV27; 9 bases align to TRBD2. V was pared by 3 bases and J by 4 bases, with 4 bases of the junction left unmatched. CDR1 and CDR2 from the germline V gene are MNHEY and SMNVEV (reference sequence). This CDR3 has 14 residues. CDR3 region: CASSFGTSLYEQYF. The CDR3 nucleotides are TGTGCCAGCAGTTTCGGGACTAGCCTTTACGAGCAGTACTTC.

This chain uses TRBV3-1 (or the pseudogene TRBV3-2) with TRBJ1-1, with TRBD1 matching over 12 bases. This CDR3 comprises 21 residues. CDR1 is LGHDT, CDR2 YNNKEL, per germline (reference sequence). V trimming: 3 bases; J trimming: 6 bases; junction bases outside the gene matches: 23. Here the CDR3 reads CASSHPPGQGAVSGAMSEAFF. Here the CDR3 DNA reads TGTGCCAGCAGCCATCCCCCGGGACAGGGGGCAGTTTCCGGGGCTATGTCTGAAGCTTTCTTT.

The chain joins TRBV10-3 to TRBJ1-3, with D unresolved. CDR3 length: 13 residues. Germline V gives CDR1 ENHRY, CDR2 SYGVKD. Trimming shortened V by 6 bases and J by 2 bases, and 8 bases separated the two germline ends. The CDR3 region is CAIRLEAGNTIYF. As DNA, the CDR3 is TGTGCCATCAGACTGGAGGCTGGAAACACCATATATTTT.

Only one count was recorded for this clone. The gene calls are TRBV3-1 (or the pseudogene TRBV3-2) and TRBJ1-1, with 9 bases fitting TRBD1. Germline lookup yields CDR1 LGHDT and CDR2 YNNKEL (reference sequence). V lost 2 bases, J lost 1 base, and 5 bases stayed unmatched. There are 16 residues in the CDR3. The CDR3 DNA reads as TGTGCCAGCAGCCAATTCACAGGGGGCGAGAACACTGAAGCTTTCTTT. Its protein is CASSQFTGGENTEAFF.

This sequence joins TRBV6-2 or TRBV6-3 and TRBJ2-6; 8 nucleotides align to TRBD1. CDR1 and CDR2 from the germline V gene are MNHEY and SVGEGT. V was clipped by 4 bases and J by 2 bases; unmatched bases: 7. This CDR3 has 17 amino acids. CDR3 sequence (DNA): TGTGCCAGCAGTTTGGACAGGGATAAGCCTGGGGCCAACGTCCTGACTTTC. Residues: CASSLDRDKPGANVLTF.

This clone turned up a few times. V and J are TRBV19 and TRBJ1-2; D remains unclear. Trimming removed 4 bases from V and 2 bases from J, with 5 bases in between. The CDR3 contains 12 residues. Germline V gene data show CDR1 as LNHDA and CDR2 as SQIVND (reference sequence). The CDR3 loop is CASSRANYGYTF. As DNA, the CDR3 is TGTGCCAGTAGTAGGGCCAACTATGGCTACACCTTC.

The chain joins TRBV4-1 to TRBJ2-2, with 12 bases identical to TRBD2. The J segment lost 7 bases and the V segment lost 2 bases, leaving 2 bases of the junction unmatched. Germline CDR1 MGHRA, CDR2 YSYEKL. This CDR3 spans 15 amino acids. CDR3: CASSQRTSGNGELFF. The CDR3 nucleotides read TGCGCCAGCAGCCAACGGACTAGCGGGAACGGGGAGCTGTTTTTT.

The CDR3 loop reads CASSLGGTNYNEQFF. Written as DNA, the CDR3 is TGTGCCAGCAGCTTAGGCGGGACGAACTACAATGAGCAGTTCTTC. The chain combines TRBV7-6 with TRBJ2-1; a weak D match, TRBD2 (6 bases). This CDR3 region has 15 residues. Germline V lookup: CDR1 SGHVS, CDR2 FNYEAQ. V lost 1 base to trimming and J lost 3 bases, with 10 bases between them.

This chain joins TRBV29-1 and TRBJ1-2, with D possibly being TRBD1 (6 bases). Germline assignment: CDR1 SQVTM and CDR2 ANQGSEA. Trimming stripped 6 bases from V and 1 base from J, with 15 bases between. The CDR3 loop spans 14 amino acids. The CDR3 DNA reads TGCAGCGTCTGGGGGGGCAACCTTAACTATGGCTACACCTTC. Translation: CSVWGGNLNYGYTF.

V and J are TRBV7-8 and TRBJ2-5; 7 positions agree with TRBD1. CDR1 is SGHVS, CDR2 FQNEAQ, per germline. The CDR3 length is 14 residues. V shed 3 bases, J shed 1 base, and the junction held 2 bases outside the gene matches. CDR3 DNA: TGTGCCAGCAGCTTTGGGACAGCCCAAGAGACCCAGTACTTC. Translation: CASSFGTAQETQYF.

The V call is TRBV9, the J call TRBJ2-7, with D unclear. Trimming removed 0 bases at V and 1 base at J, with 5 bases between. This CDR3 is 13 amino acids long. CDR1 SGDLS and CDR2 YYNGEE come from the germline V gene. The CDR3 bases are TGTGCCAGCAGCGTAGCTACGTCCTACGAGCAGTACTTC. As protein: CASSVATSYEQYF.

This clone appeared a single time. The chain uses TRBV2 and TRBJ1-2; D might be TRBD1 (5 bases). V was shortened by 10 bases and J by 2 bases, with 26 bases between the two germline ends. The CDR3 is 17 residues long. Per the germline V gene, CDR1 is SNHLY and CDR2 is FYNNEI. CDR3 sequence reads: CATHRWSGTPKNYGYTF. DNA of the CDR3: TGTGCCACCCACAGGTGGTCCGGGACTCCTAAAAACTATGGCTACACCTTC.

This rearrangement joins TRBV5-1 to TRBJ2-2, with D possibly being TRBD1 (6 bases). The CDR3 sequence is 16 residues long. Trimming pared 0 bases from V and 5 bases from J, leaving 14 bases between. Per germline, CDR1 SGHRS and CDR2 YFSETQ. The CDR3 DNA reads TGCGCCAGCAGCTTGGCGGAGTGGGGGCTTACCGGGGAGCTGTTTTTT. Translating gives CASSLAEWGLTGELFF.

CDR3 coding DNA: TGTGCCAGCAGTCCTGCGGGGGGTTACCAAGAGACCCAGTACTTC. It codes for CASSPAGGYQETQYF. The V and J genes are TRBV5-4 and TRBJ2-5, with 8 bases matching TRBD2. The V and J ends lost 5 bases and 0 bases, in that order; junction bases with no gene match: 6. Germline V gene lookup returns CDR1 SGHNT and CDR2 YYREEE (reference sequence). The length of the CDR3 is 15 residues.

The CDR3 DNA follows: TGTGCCAGTACTGGGGCAGGGGGCGAGCAGTACTTC. Translated: CASTGAGGEQYF. This sequence joins TRBV19 and TRBJ2-7, with 7 positions matching TRBD1. The CDR3 consists of 12 residues. V shed 7 bases and J 6 bases; nucleotides not matched to a gene: 6. In germline, CDR1 is LNHDA, CDR2 SQIVND (reference sequence).

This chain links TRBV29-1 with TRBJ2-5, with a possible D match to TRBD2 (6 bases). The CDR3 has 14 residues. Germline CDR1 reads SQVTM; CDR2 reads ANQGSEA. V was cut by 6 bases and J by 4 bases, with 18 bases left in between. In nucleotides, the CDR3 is TGCAGCGTCCTGGGTGGCGGGGCGCGAGAGACCCAGTACTTC. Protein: CSVLGGGARETQYF.

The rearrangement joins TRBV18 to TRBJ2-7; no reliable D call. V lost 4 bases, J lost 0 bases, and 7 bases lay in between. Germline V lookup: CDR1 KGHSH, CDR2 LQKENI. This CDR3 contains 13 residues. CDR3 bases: TGTGCCAGCTCACTTGCGTCCTCCTACGAGCAGTACTTC. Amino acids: CASSLASSYEQYF. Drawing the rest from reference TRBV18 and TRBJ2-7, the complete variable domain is NAGVMQNPRHLVRRRGQEARLRCSPMKGHSHVYWYRQLPEEGLKFMVYLQKENIIDESGMPKERFSAEFPKEGPSILRIQQVVRGDSAAYFCASSLASSYEQYFGPGTRLTVT.

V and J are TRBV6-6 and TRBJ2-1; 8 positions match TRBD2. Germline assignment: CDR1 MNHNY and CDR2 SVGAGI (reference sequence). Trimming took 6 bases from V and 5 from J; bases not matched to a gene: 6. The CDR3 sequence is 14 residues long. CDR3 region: CASRGGRLHNEQFF. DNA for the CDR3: TGTGCCAGCAGGGGCGGGAGGTTGCACAATGAGCAGTTCTTC.

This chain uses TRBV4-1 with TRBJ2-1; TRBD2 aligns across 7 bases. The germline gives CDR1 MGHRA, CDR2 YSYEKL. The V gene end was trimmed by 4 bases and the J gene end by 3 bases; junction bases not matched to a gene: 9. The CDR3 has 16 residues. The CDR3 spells CASSPPAGALYNEQFF. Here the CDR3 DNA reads TGCGCCAGCAGCCCCCCCGCGGGAGCCCTCTACAATGAGCAGTTCTTC.

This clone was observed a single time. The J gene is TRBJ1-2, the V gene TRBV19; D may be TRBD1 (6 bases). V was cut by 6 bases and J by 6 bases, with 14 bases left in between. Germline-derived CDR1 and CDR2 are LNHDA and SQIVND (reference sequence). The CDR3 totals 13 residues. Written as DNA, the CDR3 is TGTGCCAGTAGCCCCCAGGGGCAGGATGGCTACACCTTC. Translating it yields CASSPQGQDGYTF.

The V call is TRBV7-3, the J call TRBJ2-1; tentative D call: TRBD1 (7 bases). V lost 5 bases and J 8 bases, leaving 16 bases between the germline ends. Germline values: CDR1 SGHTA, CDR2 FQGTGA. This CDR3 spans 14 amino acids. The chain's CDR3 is CASSRRGQQDEQFF. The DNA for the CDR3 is TGTGCCAGCAGCCGGCGGGGACAGCAGGATGAGCAGTTCTTC.

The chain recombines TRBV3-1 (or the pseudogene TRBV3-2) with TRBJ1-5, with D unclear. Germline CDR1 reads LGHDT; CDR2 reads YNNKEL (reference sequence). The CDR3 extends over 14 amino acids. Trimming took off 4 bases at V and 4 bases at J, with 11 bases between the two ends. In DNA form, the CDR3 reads TGTGCCAGCAGCCCCACGACGGGTAATCAGCCCCAGCATTTT. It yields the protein CASSPTTGNQPQHF.

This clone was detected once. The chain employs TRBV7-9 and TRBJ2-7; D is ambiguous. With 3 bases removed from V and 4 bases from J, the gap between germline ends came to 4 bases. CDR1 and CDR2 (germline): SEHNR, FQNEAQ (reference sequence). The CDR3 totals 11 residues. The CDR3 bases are TGTGCCAGCAGCTTGACTTACGAGCAGTACTTC. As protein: CASSLTYEQYF.

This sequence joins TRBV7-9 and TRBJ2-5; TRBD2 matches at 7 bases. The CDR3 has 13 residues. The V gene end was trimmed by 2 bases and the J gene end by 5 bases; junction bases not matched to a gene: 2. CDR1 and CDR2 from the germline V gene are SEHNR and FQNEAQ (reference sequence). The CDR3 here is CASSLRSGETQYF. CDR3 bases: TGTGCCAGCAGCTTACGTAGCGGGGAGACCCAGTACTTC.

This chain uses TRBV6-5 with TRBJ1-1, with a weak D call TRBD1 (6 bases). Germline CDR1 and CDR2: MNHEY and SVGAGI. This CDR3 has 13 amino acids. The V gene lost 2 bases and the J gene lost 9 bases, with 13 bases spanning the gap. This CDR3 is CASSYLQGTQAFF. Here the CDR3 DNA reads TGTGCCAGCAGTTACCTACAGGGAACGCAAGCTTTCTTT.

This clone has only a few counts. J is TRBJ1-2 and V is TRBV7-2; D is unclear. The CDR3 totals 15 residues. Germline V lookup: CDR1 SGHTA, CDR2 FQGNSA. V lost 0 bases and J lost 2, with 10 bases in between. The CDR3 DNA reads TGTGCCAGCAGCTTAGCAAAGGGAGGCAACTATGGCTACACCTTC. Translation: CASSLAKGGNYGYTF.

CDR3 bases: TGTGCCAGCACCACACGAGGGAGCTATGAGCAGTTCTTC. Encoded protein: CASTTRGSYEQFF. The chain is built from TRBV7-8 and TRBJ2-1; D might be TRBD2 (5 bases). The CDR3 totals 13 residues. Germline V gene data show CDR1 as SGHVS and CDR2 as FQNEAQ. The V and J ends lost 7 bases and 8 bases respectively, with 15 bases between them.

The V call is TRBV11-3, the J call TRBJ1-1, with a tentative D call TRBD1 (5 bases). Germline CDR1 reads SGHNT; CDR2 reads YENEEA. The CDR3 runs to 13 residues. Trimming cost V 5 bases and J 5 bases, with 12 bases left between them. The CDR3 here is CASSAQSGTEAFF. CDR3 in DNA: TGTGCCAGCAGCGCCCAGTCAGGGACTGAAGCTTTCTTT.

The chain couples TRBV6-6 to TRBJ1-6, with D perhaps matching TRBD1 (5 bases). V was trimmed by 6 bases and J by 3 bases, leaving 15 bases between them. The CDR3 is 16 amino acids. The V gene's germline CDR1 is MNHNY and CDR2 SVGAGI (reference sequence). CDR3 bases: TGTGCCAGCAGCCTGCCGGACACGGACTATAATTCACCCCTCCACTTT. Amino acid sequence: CASSLPDTDYNSPLHF.

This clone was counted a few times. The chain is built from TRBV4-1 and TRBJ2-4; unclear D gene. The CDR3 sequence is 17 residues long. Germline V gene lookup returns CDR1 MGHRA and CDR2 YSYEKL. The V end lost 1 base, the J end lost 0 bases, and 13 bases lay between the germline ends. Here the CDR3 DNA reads TGCGCCAGCAGCCAAGGGCCTTCCCAGGCAGCCAAAAACATTCAGTACTTC. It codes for CASSQGPSQAAKNIQYF.

CDR3 nucleotides: TGCGCCAGCAGCCGGACAGGGATGAACACTGAAGCTTTCTTT. It yields the protein CASSRTGMNTEAFF. This rearrangement joins TRBV5-1 to TRBJ1-1; 8 bases map to TRBD1. This CDR3 comprises 14 residues. Germline V gene lookup returns CDR1 SGHRS and CDR2 YFSETQ. V lost 4 bases and J lost 0; bases outside the gene matches: 2.

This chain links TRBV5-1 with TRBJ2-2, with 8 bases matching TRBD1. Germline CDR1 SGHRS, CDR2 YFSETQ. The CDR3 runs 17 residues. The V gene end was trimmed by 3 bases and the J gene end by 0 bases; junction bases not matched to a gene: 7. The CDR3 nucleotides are TGCGCCAGCAGCTCGTCCGACAGGGGTTCGAACACCGGGGAGCTGTTTTTT. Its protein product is CASSSSDRGSNTGELFF. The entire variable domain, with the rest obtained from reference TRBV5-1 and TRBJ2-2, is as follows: KAGVTQTPRYLIKTRGQQVTLSCSPISGHRSVSWYQQTPGQGLQFLFEYFSETQRNKGNFPGRFSGRQFSNSRSEMNVSTLELGDSALYLCASSSSDRGSNTGELFFGEGSRLTVL.